A selection of T cell receptor beta chains follows, all from one sample in a study of neurological immune-mediated disorders. TCRdb reprocessed the 5' RACE reads with MiXCR, giving one entry per CDR3 protein. Of about 30,000 distinct CDR3 sequences listed, roughly 15% are singletons. Source material: PBMCs. These receptors were collected from a man in his 70s in good health. Both conserved end residues are part of each CDR3. Each record gives: clone size, V gene, D gene, J gene, CDR3 DNA, CDR3 protein. A D gene is named only where the DNA matches it firmly. Rows give clone size only sometimes, using once, few, many, or a class for an expanded clone.

>many|TRBV6-1|TRBD1|TRBJ2-7
TGTGCCAGCAGTGAAGCGGAGGGACAGGGCTACGAGCAGTACTTC
CASSEAEGQGYEQYF
>.|TRBV12-3/TRBV12-4|.|TRBJ1-1
TGTGCCAGCAGTTTTCAGGGGAACACTGAAGCTTTCTTT
CASSFQGNTEAFF
>many|TRBV20-1|TRBD2|TRBJ2-3
TGCAGTGCTAGAGACTCGGGGGGACTAGCGGGGGGGCCAGATACGCAGTATTTT
CSARDSGGLAGGPDTQYF
>many|TRBV19|.|TRBJ1-5
TGTGCCAGTAGTGTCTCCTGGGACCCAGCAGCAAGTCAGCCCCAGCATTTT
CASSVSWDPAASQPQHF
>medium-sized|TRBV9|TRBD1|TRBJ2-6
TGTGCCAGCAGCACCATTCCCGGGACAGGGGGCGTTGGGGCCAACGTCCTGACTTTC
CASSTIPGTGGVGANVLTF
>many|TRBV3-1|.|TRBJ2-3
TGTGCCAGCAGCTCTGAAGGGGGGGCAAGCACAGATACGCAGTATTTT
CASSSEGGASTDTQYF
>many|TRBV5-1|TRBD1|TRBJ2-1
TGCGCCAGCAGCATAAGGGACAGGGTGAGTGAGCAGTTCTTC
CASSIRDRVSEQFF
>.|TRBV12-3/TRBV12-4|.|TRBJ2-1
TGTGCCAGCAGTCCCCAGGCCTTCTACAATGAGCAGTTCTTC
CASSPQAFYNEQFF
>many|TRBV6-5|.|TRBJ1-6
TGTGCCAGCAGTTTTGGACAGTATTCACCCCTCCACTTT
CASSFGQYSPLHF
>many|TRBV6-2/TRBV6-3|.|TRBJ2-1
TGTGCCAGCAGTAATATGGGGATCCCCAATGAGCAGTTCTTC
CASSNMGIPNEQFF
>many|TRBV9|.|TRBJ2-6
TGTGCCAGCAGCGCCTACTCTGGGGCCAACGTCCTGACTTTC
CASSAYSGANVLTF
>.|TRBV18|.|TRBJ1-2
TGTGCCAGCTCACCACCTCAAGCGAATGCTGACTATGGCTACACCTTC
CASSPPQANADYGYTF
>.|TRBV4-1|TRBD2|TRBJ2-7
TGCGCCAGCAGCCGAATAGCGGGGGGCTACTACGAGCAGTACTTC
CASSRIAGGYYEQYF
>many|TRBV5-1|TRBD2|TRBJ2-1
TGCGCCAGCAGCTTGCGGGGGGAATACAATGAGCAGTTCTTC
CASSLRGEYNEQFF
>many|TRBV7-9|.|TRBJ1-2
TGTGCCAGCAGTTCCCGGGACGGTCTACTTAACTATGGCTACACCTTC
CASSSRDGLLNYGYTF
>many|TRBV5-1|.|TRBJ2-2
TGCGCCAGCAGCATAAACCCTTCCAGGGGCACCGGGGAGCTGTTTTTT
CASSINPSRGTGELFF